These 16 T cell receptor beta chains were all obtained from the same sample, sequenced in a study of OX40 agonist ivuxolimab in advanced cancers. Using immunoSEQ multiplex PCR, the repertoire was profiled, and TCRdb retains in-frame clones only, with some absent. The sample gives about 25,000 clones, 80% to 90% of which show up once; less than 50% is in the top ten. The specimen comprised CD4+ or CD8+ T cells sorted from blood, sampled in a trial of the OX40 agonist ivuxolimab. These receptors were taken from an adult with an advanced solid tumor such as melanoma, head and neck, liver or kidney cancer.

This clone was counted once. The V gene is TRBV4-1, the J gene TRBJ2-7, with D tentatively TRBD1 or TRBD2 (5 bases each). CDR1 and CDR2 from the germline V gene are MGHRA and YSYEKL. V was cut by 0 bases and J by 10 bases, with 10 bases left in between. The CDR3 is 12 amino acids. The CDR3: CASSQDSGQQYF. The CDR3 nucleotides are TGCGCCAGCAGCCAAGATTCGGGGCAACAGTACTTC.

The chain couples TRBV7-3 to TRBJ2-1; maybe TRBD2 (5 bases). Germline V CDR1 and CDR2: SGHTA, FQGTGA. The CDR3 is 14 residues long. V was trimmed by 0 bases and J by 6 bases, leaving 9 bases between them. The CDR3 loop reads CASSLTLRGNEQFF. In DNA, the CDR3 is TGTGCCAGCAGCTTAACGTTACGGGGCAATGAGCAGTTCTTC.

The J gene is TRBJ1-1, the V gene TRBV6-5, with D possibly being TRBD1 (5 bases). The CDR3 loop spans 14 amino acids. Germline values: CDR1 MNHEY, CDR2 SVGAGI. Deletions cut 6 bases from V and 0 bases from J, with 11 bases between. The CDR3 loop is CASSPKGMNTEAFF. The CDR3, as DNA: TGTGCCAGCAGCCCCAAGGGGATGAACACTGAAGCTTTCTTT.

CDR3 in DNA: TGTGCCAGCAGCCAAGACAGTCTTGAAGCTTTCTTT. Residues: CASSQDSLEAFF. V gene TRBV7-6 combines with J gene TRBJ1-1; TRBD1 is a possible D gene (5 bases). The V end was cut by 5 bases, the J end by 7 bases, with 11 bases between. In germline, CDR1 is SGHVS, CDR2 FNYEAQ. The length of the CDR3 is 12 residues.

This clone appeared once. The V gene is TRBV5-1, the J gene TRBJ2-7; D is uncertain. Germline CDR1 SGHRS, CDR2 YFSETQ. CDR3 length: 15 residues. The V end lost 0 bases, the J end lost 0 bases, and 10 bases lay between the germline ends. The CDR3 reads CASSLVGATSYEQYF. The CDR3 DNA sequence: TGCGCCAGCAGCTTGGTTGGAGCGACCTCCTACGAGCAGTACTTC.

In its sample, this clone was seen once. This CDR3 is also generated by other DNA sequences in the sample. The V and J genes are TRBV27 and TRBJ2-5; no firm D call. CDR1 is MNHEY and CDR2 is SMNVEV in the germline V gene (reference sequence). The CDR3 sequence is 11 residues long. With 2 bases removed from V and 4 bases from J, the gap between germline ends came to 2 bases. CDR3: CASSLGETQYF. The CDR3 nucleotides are TGTGCCAGCAGTTTAGGAGAGACCCAGTACTTC.

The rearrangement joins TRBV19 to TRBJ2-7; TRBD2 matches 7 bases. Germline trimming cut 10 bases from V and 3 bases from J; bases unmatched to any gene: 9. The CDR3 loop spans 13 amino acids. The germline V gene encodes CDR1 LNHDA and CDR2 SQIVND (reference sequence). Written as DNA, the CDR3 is TGTGCCACGTCCTCTAGCGGAGGCTACGAGCAGTACTTC. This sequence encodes CATSSSGGYEQYF. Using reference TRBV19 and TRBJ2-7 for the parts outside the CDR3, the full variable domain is DGGITQSPKYLFRKEGQNVTLSCEQNLNHDAMYWYRQDPGQGLRLIYYSQIVNDFQKGDIAEGYSVSREKKESFPLTVTSAQKNPTAFYLCATSSSGGYEQYFGPGTRLTVT.

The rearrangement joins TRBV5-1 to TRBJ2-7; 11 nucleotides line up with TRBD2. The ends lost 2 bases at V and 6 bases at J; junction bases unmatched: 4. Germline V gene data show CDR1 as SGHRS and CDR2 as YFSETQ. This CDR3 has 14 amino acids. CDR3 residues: CASSLTSGSPEQYF. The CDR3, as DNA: TGCGCCAGCAGCTTAACTAGCGGGAGTCCCGAGCAGTACTTC.

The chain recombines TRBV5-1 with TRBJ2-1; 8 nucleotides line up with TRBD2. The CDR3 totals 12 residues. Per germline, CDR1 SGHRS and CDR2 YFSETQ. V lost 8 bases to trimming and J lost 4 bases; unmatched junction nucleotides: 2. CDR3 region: CASTSGYNEQFF. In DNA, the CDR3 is TGCGCCAGTACTAGCGGATACAATGAGCAGTTCTTC.

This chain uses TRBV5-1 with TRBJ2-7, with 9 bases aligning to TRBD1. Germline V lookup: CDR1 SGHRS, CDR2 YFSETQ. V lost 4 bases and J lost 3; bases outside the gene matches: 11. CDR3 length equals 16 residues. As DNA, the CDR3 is TGCGCCAGCAGCGCGGTCGGGACAGGGCTAGGCTACGAGCAGTACTTC. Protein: CASSAVGTGLGYEQYF.

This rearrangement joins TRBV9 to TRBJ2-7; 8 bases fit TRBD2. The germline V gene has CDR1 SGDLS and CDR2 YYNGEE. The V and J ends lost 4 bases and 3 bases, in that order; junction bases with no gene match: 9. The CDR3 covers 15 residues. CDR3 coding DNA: TGTGCCAGCAGCCCCCGTGTTCTAGCGGGCTACGAGCAGTACTTC. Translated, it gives CASSPRVLAGYEQYF.

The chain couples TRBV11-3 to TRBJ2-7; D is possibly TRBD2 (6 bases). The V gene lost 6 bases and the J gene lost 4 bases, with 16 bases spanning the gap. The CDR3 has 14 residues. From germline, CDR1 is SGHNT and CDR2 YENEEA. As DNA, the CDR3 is TGTGCCAGCAGTGACCGGGACTTGGGGTACGAGCAGTACTTC. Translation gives CASSDRDLGYEQYF.

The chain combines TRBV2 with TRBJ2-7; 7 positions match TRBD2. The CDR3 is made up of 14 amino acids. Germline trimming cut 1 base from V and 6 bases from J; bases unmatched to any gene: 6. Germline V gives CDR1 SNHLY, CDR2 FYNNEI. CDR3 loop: CASSEGGGKGEQYF. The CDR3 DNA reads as TGTGCCAGCAGTGAAGGGGGAGGGAAGGGCGAGCAGTACTTC.

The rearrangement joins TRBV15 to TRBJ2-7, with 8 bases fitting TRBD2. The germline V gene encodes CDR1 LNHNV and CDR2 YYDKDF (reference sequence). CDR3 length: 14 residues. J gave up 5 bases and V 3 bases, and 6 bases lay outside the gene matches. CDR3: CATSRTSEIHEQYF. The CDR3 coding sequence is TGTGCCACCAGCAGGACTAGCGAGATCCACGAGCAGTACTTC.

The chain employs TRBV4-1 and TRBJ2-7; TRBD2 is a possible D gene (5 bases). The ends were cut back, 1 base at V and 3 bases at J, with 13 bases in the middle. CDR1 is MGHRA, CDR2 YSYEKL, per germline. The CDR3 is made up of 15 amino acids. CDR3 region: CASSQGDPAVYEQYF. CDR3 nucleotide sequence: TGCGCCAGCAGCCAAGGAGACCCAGCGGTCTACGAGCAGTACTTC.

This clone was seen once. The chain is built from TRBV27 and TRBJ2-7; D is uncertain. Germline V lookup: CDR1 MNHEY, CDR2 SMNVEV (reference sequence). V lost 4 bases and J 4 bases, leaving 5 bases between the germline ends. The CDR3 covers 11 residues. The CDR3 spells CASSSLYEQYF. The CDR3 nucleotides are TGTGCCAGCAGTTCTCTGTACGAGCAGTACTTC.